This T cell receptor (beta chain) was identified during a study of CD8 T cells in Susac syndrome. Study-level information: Patients with Susac syndrome, at blood draw, were therapy-naive, on corticosteroids, or on intravenous immunoglobulin alone.

With random hexamers, roughly 0.45 to 1 ug RNA was reverse transcribed. Across 54 Vbeta and 13 Jbeta, TCR beta CDR3 was amplified with immunoSEQ multiplex PCR. Each CDR3 protein gets one entry after TCRdb re-called the immunoSEQ multiplex PCR reads with MiXCR. The sample yields around 110,000 distinct CDR3 sequences, around 94% seen once. The CD8+ and CD4+ T cells were negatively isolated, with the TEMRA cells enriched by FACS. Study results and caveats: CD8+ clonal expansion in Susac peaked in TEMRA cells and active patients.

As to this clonotype: Its antigen is not identified.

The germline V gene has CDR1 MNHNY and CDR2 SVGAGI (reference sequence). The ends were cut back, 6 bases at V and 4 bases at J, with 8 bases in the middle. The CDR3 covers 12 residues. Sequencing used CD8+ T cells from PBMCs. The rearrangement uses TRBV6-6 and TRBJ2-3, with D perhaps TRBD1 (6 bases). The sequence derives from a human donor with Susac syndrome. The CDR3 is CASRQGADTQYF. CDR3 nucleotides: TGTGCCAGCAGACAGGGAGCAGATACGCAGTATTTT.